The 10 T cell receptor beta chains below were found in one sample sequenced in a study of T cells in Graves' hyperthyroidism and ophthalmopathy. RNA transcripts provided the source from which TCR beta CDR3 regions were amplified. When the TCR CDR3 underwent first-round RT-PCR, the HTBI primer set was used. Via MiXCR, TCRdb re-called the multiplex PCR reads, giving one row per CDR3 protein. The sample contains a few hundred thousand distinct CDR3 sequences, 15% to 19% of which appear only once. The sequenced material came from blood. The receptors originated from a woman in her 30s with Graves' hyperthyroidism.

There are a few counts of this clonotype. The chain uses TRBV7-2 and TRBJ2-7; the D gene is possibly TRBD2 (6 bases). V shed 0 bases and J shed 6 bases, with 12 bases lying between them. Germline V CDR1 and CDR2: SGHTA, FQGNSA. The CDR3 extends over 14 amino acids. CDR3 protein: CASSLAGGVGEQYF. CDR3 bases: TGTGCCAGCAGCTTAGCCGGGGGAGTGGGCGAGCAGTACTTC.

This clonotype was seen a few times. The chain has TRBV19 and TRBJ2-7; D may be TRBD2 (5 bases). Trimming left V 2 bases short and J 2 bases short, with 10 bases between. CDR1 is LNHDA and CDR2 is SQIVND in the germline V gene (reference sequence). The CDR3 runs 14 residues. CDR3 nucleotides: TGTGCCAGTAGTATACGGGCCGGGGCCTACGAGCAGTACTTC. It codes for CASSIRAGAYEQYF.

This chain uses TRBV28 with TRBJ2-1, with TRBD2 matching 12 bases. Germline-derived CDR1 and CDR2 are MDHEN and SYDVKM. Trimming cost V 7 bases and J 4 bases; bases outside gene matches: 11. The CDR3 runs to 17 residues. The CDR3 loop reads CASTQTSGSFGYNEQFF. In nucleotides, the CDR3 is TGTGCCAGCACCCAGACTAGCGGGAGTTTCGGGTACAATGAGCAGTTCTTC.

There are many counts of this clonotype. V and J are TRBV12-3 or TRBV12-4 and TRBJ1-6; the match to TRBD1 covers 7 bases. V was clipped by 3 bases and J by 5 bases; unmatched bases: 4. The CDR3 spans 15 residues. The CDR3 coding sequence is TGTGCCAGCAGTTTCACAGGGGAGGATAATTCACCCCTCCACTTT. Amino acids: CASSFTGEDNSPLHF.

The sample holds many counts of this clonotype. The chain has TRBV7-2 and TRBJ1-2, with no clear D. Germline lookup yields CDR1 SGHTA and CDR2 FQGNSA. The ends were cut back, 0 bases at V and 2 bases at J, with 4 bases in the middle. The CDR3 is 13 residues long. For the CDR3, the DNA is TGTGCCAGCAGCTTAGCCATGAACTATGGCTACACCTTC. This gives the protein CASSLAMNYGYTF.

This clonotype was seen a few times. This chain joins TRBV12-3 or TRBV12-4 and TRBJ1-5; 10 bases agree with TRBD1. The CDR3 runs 15 residues. Unmatched junction bases numbered 5, after V lost 6 bases and J lost 3 bases. CDR3 nucleotide sequence: TGTGCCAGCAGCAAGACAGGGGGCCCCAATCAGCCCCAGCATTTT. It translates to CASSKTGGPNQPQHF.

This clonotype was seen a few times. The CDR3 DNA reads TGTGCCAGCAGTTACCGTGGACTAGCGGTGCCCAACACCGGGGAGCTGTTTTTT. Translation: CASSYRGLAVPNTGELFF. V usage is TRBV6-5 and J usage is TRBJ2-2, with 10 bases matching TRBD2. Germline CDR1 reads MNHEY; CDR2 reads SVGAGI. This CDR3 contains 18 residues. The V gene end was trimmed by 2 bases and the J gene end by 2 bases; junction bases not matched to a gene: 8.

Only a few counts were recorded for this clonotype. V gene TRBV2 combines with J gene TRBJ2-7, with 8 bases fitting TRBD2. The V segment lost 7 bases and the J segment 3 bases; nucleotides outside the gene matches: 11. Germline V lookup: CDR1 SNHLY, CDR2 FYNNEI. The CDR3 is 15 residues long. The DNA for the CDR3 is TGTGCCAGCAAAATAGGGAGACTAGCGAGCTACGAGCAGTACTTC. Its protein is CASKIGRLASYEQYF.

Comment on this clonotype: A read error may be the cause here, since a much bigger clone is one base away. This chain links TRBV6-5 with TRBJ1-3; D remains ambiguous. The V gene lost 3 bases and the J gene lost 3 bases, with 9 bases spanning the gap. The CDR3 sequence is 14 residues long. Germline V CDR1 and CDR2: MNHEY, SVGAGI. This CDR3 reads CASSYERDGNTIYF. CDR3 coding DNA: TGTGCCAGCAGTTATGAAAGGGATGGAAACACCATATATTTT.

This clonotype was counted ten times or more. J is TRBJ1-2 and V is TRBV10-3; 9 bases are shared with TRBD1. The ends lost 11 bases at V and 4 bases at J; junction bases unmatched: 8. The CDR3 has 13 amino acids. Germline V gene data show CDR1 as ENHRY and CDR2 as SYGVKD. The CDR3 spells CAVEGDRAYGYTF. The CDR3 DNA reads as TGTGCCGTCGAGGGGGACAGGGCCTATGGCTACACCTTC.